This T cell receptor (beta chain) was obtained from a study of T-cell reconstitution after alpha-beta-depleted transplantation in children. Whole-study findings and limits: Diversity of TCRbeta at day 60 was high in some patients, arising from surviving recipient T cells and thymic progenitors. Diversity and T-cell counts at one year after transplant derived mostly from new T cells. Several hundred rapidly expanded clones from non-depleted graft cells reportedly supplied alpha-beta T cells about two months post-transplant.

Comments on this clonotype: Its matching antigen is unknown.

As it was prepared, the TCRbeta library received unique molecular identifiers. TCRdb independently ran MiXCR on the PCR reads; one entry per CDR3 protein. This table has 40,000 to 55,000 distinct CDR3 sequences, nearly 9.5% appearing once. Germline CDR1 is DFQATT and CDR2 is SNEGSKA (reference sequence). The CDR3 runs 15 residues. V was shortened by 1 base and J by 0 bases, with 10 bases between the two germline ends. Sequencing was performed on PBMCs, mostly from graft donor cells, taken 60 days after TCRalphabeta/CD19-depleted stem cell transplant. J is TRBJ2-4 and V is TRBV20-1; unclear D gene. This TCR was recovered from a male patient between 2 and 15 years old who had a stem cell transplant for chronic granulomatous disease, so the T cells may come from the graft donor. This CDR3 reads CSARVINLAKNIQYF. DNA for the CDR3: TGCAGTGCTAGAGTCATCAATTTAGCCAAAAACATTCAGTACTTC.